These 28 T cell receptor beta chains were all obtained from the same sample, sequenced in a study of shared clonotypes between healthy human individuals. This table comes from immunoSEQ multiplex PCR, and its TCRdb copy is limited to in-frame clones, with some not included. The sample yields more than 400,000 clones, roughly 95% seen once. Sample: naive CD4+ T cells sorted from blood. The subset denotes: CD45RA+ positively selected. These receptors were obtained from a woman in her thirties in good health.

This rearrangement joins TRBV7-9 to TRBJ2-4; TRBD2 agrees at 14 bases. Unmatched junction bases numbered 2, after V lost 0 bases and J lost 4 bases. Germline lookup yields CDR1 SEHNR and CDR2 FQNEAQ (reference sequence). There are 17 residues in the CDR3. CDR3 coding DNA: TGTGCCAGCAGCTTAGCCGGGACTAGCGGGAGTAAAAACATTCAGTACTTC. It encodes CASSLAGTSGSKNIQYF.

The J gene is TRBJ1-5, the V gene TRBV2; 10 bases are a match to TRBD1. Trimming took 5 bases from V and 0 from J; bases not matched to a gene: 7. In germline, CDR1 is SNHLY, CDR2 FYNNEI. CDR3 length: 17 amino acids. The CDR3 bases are TGTGCCAGCAGTCCCGGGACAGGGGTTTATAGCAATCAGCCCCAGCATTTT. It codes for CASSPGTGVYSNQPQHF.

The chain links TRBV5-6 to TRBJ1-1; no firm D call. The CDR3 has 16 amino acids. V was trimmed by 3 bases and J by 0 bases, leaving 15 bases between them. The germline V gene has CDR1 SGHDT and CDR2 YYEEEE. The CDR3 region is CASSSGPYGLNTEAFF. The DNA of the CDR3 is TGTGCCAGCAGCTCCGGCCCATACGGCTTGAACACTGAAGCTTTCTTT.

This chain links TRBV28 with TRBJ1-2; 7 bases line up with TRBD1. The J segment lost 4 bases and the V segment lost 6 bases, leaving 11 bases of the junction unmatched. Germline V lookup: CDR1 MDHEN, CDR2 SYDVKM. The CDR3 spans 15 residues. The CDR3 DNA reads TGTGCCAGCAGCCACGCCGCGCGGACAGGCTATGGCTACACCTTC. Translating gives CASSHAARTGYGYTF.

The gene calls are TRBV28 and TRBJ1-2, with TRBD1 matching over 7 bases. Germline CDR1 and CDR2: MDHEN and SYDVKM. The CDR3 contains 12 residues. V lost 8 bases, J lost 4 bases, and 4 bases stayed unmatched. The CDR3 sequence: CASQGGAYGYTF. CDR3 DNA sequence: TGTGCCAGCCAGGGGGGGGCCTATGGCTACACCTTC.

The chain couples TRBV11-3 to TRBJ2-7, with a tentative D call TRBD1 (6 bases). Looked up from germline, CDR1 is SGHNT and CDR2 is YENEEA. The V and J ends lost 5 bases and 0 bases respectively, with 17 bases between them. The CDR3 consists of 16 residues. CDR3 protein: CASSQGWGPLSYEQYF. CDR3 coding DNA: TGTGCCAGCAGCCAGGGCTGGGGGCCCCTCTCCTACGAGCAGTACTTC.

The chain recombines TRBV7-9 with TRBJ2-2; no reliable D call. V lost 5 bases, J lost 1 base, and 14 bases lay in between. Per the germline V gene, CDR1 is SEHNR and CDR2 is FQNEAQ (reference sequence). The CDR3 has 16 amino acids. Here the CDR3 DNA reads TGTGCCAGCAGCCCCCGGGTCAGCAAGAACACCGGGGAGCTGTTTTTT. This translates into CASSPRVSKNTGELFF.

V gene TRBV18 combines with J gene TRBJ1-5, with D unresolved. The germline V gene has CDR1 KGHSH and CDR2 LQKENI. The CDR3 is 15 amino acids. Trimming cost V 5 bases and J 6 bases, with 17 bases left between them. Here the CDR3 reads CASSTDQGLGQPQHF. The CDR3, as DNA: TGTGCCAGCTCAACGGACCAAGGGCTGGGTCAGCCCCAGCATTTT.

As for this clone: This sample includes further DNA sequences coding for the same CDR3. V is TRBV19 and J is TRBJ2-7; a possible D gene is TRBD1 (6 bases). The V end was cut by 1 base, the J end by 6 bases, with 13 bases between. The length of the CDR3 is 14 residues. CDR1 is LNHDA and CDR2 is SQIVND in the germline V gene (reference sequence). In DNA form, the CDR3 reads TGTGCCAGTAGTATAGTTGCAGGGGAAGGCGAGCAGTACTTC. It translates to CASSIVAGEGEQYF. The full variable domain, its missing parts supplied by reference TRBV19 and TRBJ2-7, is DGGITQSPKYLFRKEGQNVTLSCEQNLNHDAMYWYRQDPGQGLRLIYYSQIVNDFQKGDIAEGYSVSREKKESFPLTVTSAQKNPTAFYLCASSIVAGEGEQYFGPGTRLTVT.

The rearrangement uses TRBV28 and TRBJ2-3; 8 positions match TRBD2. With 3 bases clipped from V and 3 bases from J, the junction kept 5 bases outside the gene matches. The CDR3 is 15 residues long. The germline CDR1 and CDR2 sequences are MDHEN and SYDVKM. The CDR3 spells CASSFLTGGTDTQYF. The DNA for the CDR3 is TGTGCCAGCAGTTTTTTGACGGGGGGGACAGATACGCAGTATTTT.

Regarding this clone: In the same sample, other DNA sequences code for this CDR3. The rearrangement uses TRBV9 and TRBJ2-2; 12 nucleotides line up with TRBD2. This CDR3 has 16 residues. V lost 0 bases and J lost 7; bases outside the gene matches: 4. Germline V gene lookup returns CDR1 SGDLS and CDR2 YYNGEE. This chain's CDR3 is CASSVGLAGVVGELFF. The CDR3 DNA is TGTGCCAGCAGCGTAGGACTAGCGGGAGTAGTCGGGGAGCTGTTTTTT.

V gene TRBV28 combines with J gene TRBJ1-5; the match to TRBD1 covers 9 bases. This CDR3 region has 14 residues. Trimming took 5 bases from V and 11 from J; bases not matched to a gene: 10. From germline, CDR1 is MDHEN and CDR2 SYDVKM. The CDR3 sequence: CASSPRQGGSSQHF. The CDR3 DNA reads TGTGCCAGCAGTCCAAGACAGGGGGGATCGTCCCAGCATTTT.

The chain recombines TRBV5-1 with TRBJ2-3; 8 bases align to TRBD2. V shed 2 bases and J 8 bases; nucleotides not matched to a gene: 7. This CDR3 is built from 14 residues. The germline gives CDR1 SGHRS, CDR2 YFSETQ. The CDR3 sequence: CASSFSGVPFTQYF. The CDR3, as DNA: TGCGCCAGCAGCTTTAGCGGGGTGCCCTTTACGCAGTATTTT. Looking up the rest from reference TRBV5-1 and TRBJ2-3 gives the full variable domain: KAGVTQTPRYLIKTRGQQVTLSCSPISGHRSVSWYQQTPGQGLQFLFEYFSETQRNKGNFPGRFSGRQFSNSRSEMNVSTLELGDSALYLCASSFSGVPFTQYFGPGTRLTVL.

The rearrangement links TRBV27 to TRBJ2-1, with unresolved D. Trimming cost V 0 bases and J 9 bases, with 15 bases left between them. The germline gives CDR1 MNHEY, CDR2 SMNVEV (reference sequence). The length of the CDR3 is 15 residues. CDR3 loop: CASSLSSPRIGEQFF. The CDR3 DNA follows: TGTGCCAGCAGTTTATCAAGCCCTAGGATTGGTGAGCAGTTCTTC.

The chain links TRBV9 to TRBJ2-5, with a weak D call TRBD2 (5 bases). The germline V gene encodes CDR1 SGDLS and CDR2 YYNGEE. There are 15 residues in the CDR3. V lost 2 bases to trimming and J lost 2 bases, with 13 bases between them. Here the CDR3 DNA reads TGTGCCAGCAGCGTGAACGGGATTGCGCAAGAGACCCAGTACTTC. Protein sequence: CASSVNGIAQETQYF.

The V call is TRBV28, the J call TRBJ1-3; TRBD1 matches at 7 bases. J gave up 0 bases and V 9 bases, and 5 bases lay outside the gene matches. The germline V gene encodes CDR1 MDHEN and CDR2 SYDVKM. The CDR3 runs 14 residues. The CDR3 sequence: CASRTGVSGNTIYF. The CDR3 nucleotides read TGTGCCAGTAGGACAGGAGTCTCTGGAAACACCATATATTTT.

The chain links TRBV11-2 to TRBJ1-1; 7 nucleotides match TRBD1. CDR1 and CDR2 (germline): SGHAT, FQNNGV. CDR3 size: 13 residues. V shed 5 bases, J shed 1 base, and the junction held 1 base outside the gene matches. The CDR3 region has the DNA TGTGCCAGCAGCCAGGGGGGGAACACTGAAGCTTTCTTT. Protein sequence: CASSQGGNTEAFF. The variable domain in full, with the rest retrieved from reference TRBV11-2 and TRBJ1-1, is EAGVAQSPRYKIIEKRQSVAFWCNPISGHATLYWYQQILGQGPKLLIQFQNNGVVDDSQLPKDRFSAERLKGVDSTLKIQPAKLEDSAVYLCASSQGGNTEAFFGQGTRLTVV.

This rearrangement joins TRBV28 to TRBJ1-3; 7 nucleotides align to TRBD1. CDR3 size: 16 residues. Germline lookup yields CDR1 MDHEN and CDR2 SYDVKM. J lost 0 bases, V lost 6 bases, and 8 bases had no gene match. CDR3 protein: CASSRTGASSGNTIYF. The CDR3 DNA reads TGTGCCAGCAGCCGGACAGGCGCGAGCTCTGGAAACACCATATATTTT.

The CDR3 region is CASSIPLKSATGVFTGELFF. Here the CDR3 DNA reads TGTGCCAGTAGTATCCCCCTTAAGTCAGCAACAGGGGTATTCACCGGGGAGCTGTTTTTT. The chain carries TRBV19 and TRBJ2-2; TRBD1 agrees at 7 bases. The CDR3 contains 20 residues. The J segment lost 4 bases and the V segment lost 3 bases, leaving 20 bases of the junction unmatched. Germline CDR1 LNHDA, CDR2 SQIVND (reference sequence).

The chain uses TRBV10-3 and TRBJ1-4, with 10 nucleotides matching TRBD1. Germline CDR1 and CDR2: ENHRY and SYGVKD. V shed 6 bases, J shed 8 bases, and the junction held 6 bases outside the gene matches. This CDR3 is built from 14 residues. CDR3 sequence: CAISPGTGDEKLFF. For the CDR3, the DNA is TGTGCCATCAGCCCCGGGACAGGGGACGAAAAACTGTTTTTT.

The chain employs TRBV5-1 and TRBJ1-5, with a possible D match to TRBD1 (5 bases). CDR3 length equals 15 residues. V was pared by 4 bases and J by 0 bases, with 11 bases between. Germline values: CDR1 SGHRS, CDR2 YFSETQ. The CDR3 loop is CASSPDSNSNQPQHF. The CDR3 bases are TGCGCCAGCAGCCCTGACAGCAATAGCAATCAGCCCCAGCATTTT.

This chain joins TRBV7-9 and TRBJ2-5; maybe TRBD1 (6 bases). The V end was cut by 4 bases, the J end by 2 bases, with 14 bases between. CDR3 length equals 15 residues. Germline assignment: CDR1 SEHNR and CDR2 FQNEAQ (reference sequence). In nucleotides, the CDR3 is TGTGCCAGCAGCTCCCCCGCAGGGGTGCAAGAGACCCAGTACTTC. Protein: CASSSPAGVQETQYF.

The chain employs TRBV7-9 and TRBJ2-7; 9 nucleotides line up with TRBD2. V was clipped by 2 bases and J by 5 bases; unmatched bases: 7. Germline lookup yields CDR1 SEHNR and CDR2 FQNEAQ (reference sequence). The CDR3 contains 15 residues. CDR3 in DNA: TGTGCCAGCAGCTTACAGGCTAGCGGGATGCACGAGCAGTACTTC. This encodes CASSLQASGMHEQYF. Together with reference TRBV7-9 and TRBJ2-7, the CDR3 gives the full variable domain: DTGVSQNPRHKITKRGQNVTFRCDPISEHNRLYWYRQTLGQGPEFLTYFQNEAQLEKSRLLSDRFSAERPKGSFSTLEIQRTEQGDSAMYLCASSLQASGMHEQYFGPGTRLTVT.

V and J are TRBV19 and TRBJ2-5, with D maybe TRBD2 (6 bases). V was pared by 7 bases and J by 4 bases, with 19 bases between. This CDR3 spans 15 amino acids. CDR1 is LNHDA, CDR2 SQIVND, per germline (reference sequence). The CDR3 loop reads CASKRVGGPGETQYF. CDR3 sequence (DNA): TGTGCCAGTAAGAGAGTAGGAGGGCCGGGAGAGACCCAGTACTTC.

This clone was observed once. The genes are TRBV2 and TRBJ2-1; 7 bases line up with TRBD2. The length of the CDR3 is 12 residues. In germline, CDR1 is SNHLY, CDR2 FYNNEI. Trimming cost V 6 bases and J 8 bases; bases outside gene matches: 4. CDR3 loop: CASRKGLDEQFF. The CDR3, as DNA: TGTGCCAGCAGAAAAGGACTAGATGAGCAGTTCTTC.

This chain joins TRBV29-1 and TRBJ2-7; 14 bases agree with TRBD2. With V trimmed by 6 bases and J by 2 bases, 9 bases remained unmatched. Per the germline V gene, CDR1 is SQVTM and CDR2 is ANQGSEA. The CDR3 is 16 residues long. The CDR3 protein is CSVAGLAGVKTYEQYF. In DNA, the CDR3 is TGCAGCGTCGCGGGACTAGCGGGAGTAAAGACCTACGAGCAGTACTTC.

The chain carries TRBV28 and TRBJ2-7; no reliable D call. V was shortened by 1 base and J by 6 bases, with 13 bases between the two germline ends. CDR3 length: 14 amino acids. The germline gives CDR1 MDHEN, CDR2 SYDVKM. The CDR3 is CASSLSRRWGEQYF. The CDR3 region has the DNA TGTGCCAGCAGTTTATCGCGCCGCTGGGGCGAGCAGTACTTC.

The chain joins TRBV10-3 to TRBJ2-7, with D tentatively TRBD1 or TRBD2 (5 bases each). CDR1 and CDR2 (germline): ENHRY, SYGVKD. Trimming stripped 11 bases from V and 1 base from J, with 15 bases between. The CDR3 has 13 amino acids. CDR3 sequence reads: CAAGAGGSYEQYF. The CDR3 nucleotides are TGTGCCGCCGGGGCAGGCGGGTCCTACGAGCAGTACTTC.